The 27 T cell receptor beta chains presented below share a single source sample, sequenced in a study of identical twins. Via MiXCR, TCRdb re-called the 5' RACE reads, giving one row per CDR3 protein. The profile shows some 790,000 distinct CDR3 sequences, around a sixth of them singletons. The same sample was also studied in work on T cells expressing NK-cell markers.

Material for sequencing was PBMCs. The origin of the receptors is a woman younger than 30 in good health.

Many counts were recorded for this clonotype. V gene TRBV6-1 combines with J gene TRBJ1-5; 9 positions agree with TRBD1. The CDR3 spans 13 residues. Germline assignment: CDR1 MNHNS and CDR2 SASEGT. The V and J ends lost 5 bases and 7 bases, in that order; junction bases with no gene match: 3. The CDR3 region has the DNA TGTGCCAGCAGTCCGACAGGGGGGCAGCCCCAGCATTTT. Translating gives CASSPTGGQPQHF.

This clonotype was seen only a few times. V gene TRBV11-2 combines with J gene TRBJ2-7; D remains unclear. The V and J ends lost 0 bases and 3 bases respectively, with 6 bases between them. Germline V lookup: CDR1 SGHAT, CDR2 FQNNGV. The CDR3 is made up of 13 amino acids. The CDR3 coding sequence is TGTGCCAGCAGCTTAGAACTCAACTACGAGCAGTACTTC. This encodes CASSLELNYEQYF.

V usage is TRBV20-1 and J usage is TRBJ1-2; D not resolved. CDR1 and CDR2 from the germline V gene are DFQATT and SNEGSKA (reference sequence). The V end was cut by 0 bases, the J end by 8 bases, with 7 bases between. The CDR3 contains 11 residues. The CDR3 loop is CSARDARGYTF. Written as DNA, the CDR3 is TGCAGTGCTAGAGATGCACGGGGCTACACCTTC.

V usage is TRBV6-1 and J usage is TRBJ2-5; TRBD2 matches 7 bases. The CDR3 sequence is 15 residues long. Germline lookup yields CDR1 MNHNS and CDR2 SASEGT. V shed 7 bases and J 0 bases; nucleotides not matched to a gene: 8. This CDR3 is CASIGLRGDQETQYF. The CDR3 nucleotides are TGTGCCAGCATCGGTCTACGGGGGGACCAAGAGACCCAGTACTTC.

The V gene is TRBV20-1, the J gene TRBJ2-1; TRBD2 matches 7 bases. CDR1 and CDR2 (germline): DFQATT, SNEGSKA (reference sequence). The ends lost 6 bases at V and 6 bases at J; junction bases unmatched: 11. This CDR3 spans 14 amino acids. For the CDR3, the DNA is TGCAGTGCCGGGGGGACTATCACCGGCAATGAGCAGTTCTTC. Translating gives CSAGGTITGNEQFF.

The rearrangement uses TRBV20-1 and TRBJ1-1; no definite D call. This CDR3 contains 14 residues. V lost 1 base and J 0 bases, leaving 9 bases between the germline ends. From germline, CDR1 is DFQATT and CDR2 SNEGSKA (reference sequence). Written as DNA, the CDR3 is TGCAGTGCTAGAGTGGGCACCATGAACACTGAAGCTTTCTTT. Translated: CSARVGTMNTEAFF.

The chain combines TRBV5-1 with TRBJ2-3; no clear D gene. There are 15 residues in the CDR3. Per the germline V gene, CDR1 is SGHRS and CDR2 is YFSETQ. V was cut by 5 bases and J by 0 bases, with 13 bases left in between. CDR3 DNA sequence: TGCGCCAGCAGTCAGCTTAGTGGTAGCACAGATACGCAGTATTTT. It specifies CASSQLSGSTDTQYF.

The CDR3 sequence: CASSPVSTLFSYEQYF. CDR3 coding DNA: TGTGCCAGCTCACCTGTATCGACACTTTTCTCCTACGAGCAGTACTTC. The chain recombines TRBV18 with TRBJ2-7; D is unclear. Trimming shortened V by 3 bases and J by 0 bases, and 15 bases separated the two germline ends. CDR1 is KGHSH, CDR2 LQKENI, per germline. This CDR3 is 16 amino acids long.

V usage is TRBV20-1 and J usage is TRBJ2-1; the D gene could be TRBD1 or TRBD2 (5 bases each). The germline V gene has CDR1 DFQATT and CDR2 SNEGSKA (reference sequence). Trimming left V 5 bases short and J 2 bases short, with 13 bases between. The CDR3 loop spans 14 amino acids. The DNA for the CDR3 is TGCAGTGCTGCCCGGGACGGTCCCTACAATGAGCAGTTCTTC. Its translation is CSAARDGPYNEQFF.

This clonotype showed up just a few times. The rearrangement uses TRBV5-1 and TRBJ2-7; 7 bases map to TRBD2. Trimming removed 5 bases from V and 0 bases from J; junction bases left unmatched: 2. This CDR3 contains 13 residues. Germline values: CDR1 SGHRS, CDR2 YFSETQ. In DNA, the CDR3 is TGCGCCAGCAGGGGACTATCCTCCTACGAGCAGTACTTC. It translates to CASRGLSSYEQYF.

This rearrangement joins TRBV7-9 to TRBJ2-3; the D gene is possibly TRBD2 (5 bases). The V end lost 4 bases, the J end lost 1 base, and 12 bases lay between the germline ends. CDR3 length: 15 residues. The germline V gene encodes CDR1 SEHNR and CDR2 FQNEAQ (reference sequence). CDR3 amino acids: CASSSLAPGTDTQYF. For the CDR3, the DNA is TGTGCCAGCAGCTCGCTAGCACCTGGCACAGATACGCAGTATTTT.

This clonotype was counted only a few times. This chain connects TRBV4-3 to TRBJ2-1, with TRBD2 matching over 12 bases. Germline-derived CDR1 and CDR2 are LGHNA and YSLEER. The V segment lost 2 bases and the J segment 8 bases; nucleotides outside the gene matches: 4. This CDR3 is 15 amino acids long. This CDR3 is CASSQLAGGPHEQFF. In DNA, the CDR3 is TGCGCCAGCAGCCAACTAGCGGGAGGGCCCCATGAGCAGTTCTTC.

The chain uses TRBV2 and TRBJ1-5; no definite D call. Germline assignment: CDR1 SNHLY and CDR2 FYNNEI. The CDR3 sequence is 13 residues long. Trimming pared 1 base from V and 7 bases from J, leaving 8 bases between. The DNA for the CDR3 is TGTGCCAGCAGTGAAGGGGCGCCCCAGCCCCAGCATTTT. It specifies CASSEGAPQPQHF. The variable domain in full, completed from reference TRBV2 and TRBJ1-5, reads EPEVTQTPSHQVTQMGQEVILRCVPISNHLYFYWYRQILGQKVEFLVSFYNNEISEKSEIFDDQFSVERPDGSNFTLKIRSTKLEDSAMYFCASSEGAPQPQHFGDGTRLSIL.

This clonotype was seen only a few times. V usage is TRBV2 and J usage is TRBJ1-1; a weak D match, TRBD1 (6 bases). The V end was cut by 10 bases, the J end by 1 base, with 7 bases between. CDR3 length equals 11 residues. Germline CDR1 SNHLY, CDR2 FYNNEI. The CDR3 reads CATRGNTEAFF. For the CDR3, the DNA is TGTGCCACCAGGGGGAACACTGAAGCTTTCTTT.

There are a few counts of this clonotype. The chain combines TRBV20-1 with TRBJ2-3; the match to TRBD2 covers 12 bases. The CDR3 consists of 20 residues. CDR1 DFQATT and CDR2 SNEGSKA come from the germline V gene (reference sequence). Losses at the gene ends were 0 bases for V and 3 bases for J; bases not matched to a gene: 16. CDR3 residues: CSARDYVTRLAGGPTDTQYF. CDR3 DNA sequence: TGCAGTGCTAGAGATTACGTGACTCGTCTAGCGGGAGGGCCAACAGATACGCAGTATTTT.

V gene TRBV2 combines with J gene TRBJ1-1, with D perhaps TRBD1 (6 bases). The V gene's germline CDR1 is SNHLY and CDR2 FYNNEI. The CDR3 consists of 14 residues. The germline V and J ends were trimmed by 7 bases and 7 bases, with 19 bases remaining between them. In DNA, the CDR3 is TGTGCCAGCACCGAGGGGTTGGGGGCGAATGAAGCTTTCTTT. Protein: CASTEGLGANEAFF. The full variable domain, in which reference TRBV2 and TRBJ1-1 provide the parts outside the CDR3, is EPEVTQTPSHQVTQMGQEVILRCVPISNHLYFYWYRQILGQKVEFLVSFYNNEISEKSEIFDDQFSVERPDGSNFTLKIRSTKLEDSAMYFCASTEGLGANEAFFGQGTRLTVV.

V usage is TRBV5-6 and J usage is TRBJ2-7; no clear D. In germline, CDR1 is SGHDT, CDR2 YYEEEE. V gave up 0 bases and J gave up 2 bases, with 9 bases separating them. This CDR3 spans 14 amino acids. CDR3 sequence: CASSLGSNPYEQYF. The CDR3 region has the DNA TGTGCCAGCAGCTTGGGGTCAAACCCCTACGAGCAGTACTTC.

J is TRBJ1-1 and V is TRBV12-3 or TRBV12-4; D might be TRBD1 (5 bases). CDR3 length: 14 residues. V lost 8 bases and J lost 5, with 18 bases in between. CDR3 nucleotides: TGTGCCAGCGATTCAAGGGGAGGAGGGACTGAAGCTTTCTTT. It codes for CASDSRGGGTEAFF.

This sequence joins TRBV7-2 and TRBJ2-7, with D perhaps matching TRBD1 or TRBD2 (6 bases each). V was clipped by 5 bases and J by 7 bases, with 18 bases between them. Germline V gene data show CDR1 as SGHTA and CDR2 as FQGNSA. The CDR3 totals 14 residues. The CDR3 DNA follows: TGTGCCAGCAGCCGACGGGACCTAGGGGGGGAGCAGTACTTC. Its translation is CASSRRDLGGEQYF.

J is TRBJ2-3 and V is TRBV20-1; D is perhaps TRBD2 (6 bases). V gave up 5 bases and J gave up 2 bases, with 17 bases separating them. CDR3 size: 15 residues. The germline V gene encodes CDR1 DFQATT and CDR2 SNEGSKA (reference sequence). The CDR3 spells CSALGGTGSTDTQYF. In DNA, the CDR3 is TGCAGTGCTCTCGGGGGTACAGGTTCCACAGATACGCAGTATTTT.

This clonotype showed up just once. J is TRBJ2-1 and V is TRBV3-1, with 7 bases matching TRBD2. Losses at the gene ends were 6 bases for V and 8 bases for J; bases not matched to a gene: 13. The CDR3 is 15 residues long. Per germline, CDR1 LGHDT and CDR2 YNNKEL (reference sequence). The CDR3 loop is CASSPGTGGLYEQFF. The CDR3 nucleotides are TGTGCCAGCAGTCCAGGCACCGGGGGGTTGTATGAGCAGTTCTTC.

This clonotype was found a few times. The chain has TRBV5-1 and TRBJ1-2, with a possible D match to TRBD1 (5 bases). Between the trimmed V and J ends, which lost 0 bases and 7 bases, there was a span of 16 bases. CDR3 length: 15 residues. Germline loops: CDR1 SGHRS, CDR2 YFSETQ. As DNA, the CDR3 is TGCGCCAGCAGCTTGGAGACAGAAGGGAGGTCTGGCTACACCTTC. Amino acids: CASSLETEGRSGYTF.

V is TRBV11-1 and J is TRBJ2-5, with D tentatively TRBD1 (5 bases). The V end lost 5 bases, the J end lost 2 bases, and 24 bases lay between the germline ends. The CDR3 extends over 18 amino acids. From germline, CDR1 is SGHAT and CDR2 FQDESV (reference sequence). The CDR3 is CASSGRAGHYMRQETQYF. Here the CDR3 DNA reads TGTGCCAGCAGCGGCCGAGCAGGGCATTACATGCGACAAGAGACCCAGTACTTC.

The chain employs TRBV6-5 and TRBJ2-7; D remains unclear. CDR1 and CDR2 (germline): MNHEY, SVGAGI. This CDR3 is built from 14 residues. The V end lost 0 bases, the J end lost 3 bases, and 9 bases lay between the germline ends. The CDR3 protein is CASSYSIQFYEQYF. The CDR3 DNA follows: TGTGCCAGCAGTTACTCGATACAGTTCTACGAGCAGTACTTC.

This chain joins TRBV5-4 and TRBJ2-1; 9 bases line up with TRBD1. The CDR3 loop spans 16 amino acids. CDR1 SGHNT and CDR2 YYREEE come from the germline V gene (reference sequence). The V segment lost 0 bases and the J segment 10 bases; nucleotides outside the gene matches: 11. The CDR3 loop is CASSLAILQGAGEQFF. The CDR3 coding sequence is TGTGCCAGCAGCTTGGCCATTCTACAGGGGGCAGGGGAGCAGTTCTTC.

This clonotype came up many times. The chain combines TRBV5-5 with TRBJ2-7; TRBD1 agrees at 10 bases. CDR1 SGHKS and CDR2 YYEKEE come from the germline V gene (reference sequence). V was clipped by 3 bases and J by 2 bases; unmatched bases: 5. The CDR3 extends over 15 amino acids. Written as DNA, the CDR3 is TGTGCCAGCAGCTCTCCGGGACAGGGGACCTACGAGCAGTACTTC. This encodes CASSSPGQGTYEQYF. The whole variable domain, filled in from reference TRBV5-5 and TRBJ2-7, reads DAGVTQSPTHLIKTRGQQVTLRCSPISGHKSVSWYQQVLGQGPQFIFQYYEKEERGRGNFPDRFSARQFPNYSSELNVNALLLGDSALYLCASSSPGQGTYEQYFGPGTRLTVT.

This clonotype was found a few times. The V gene is TRBV5-1, the J gene TRBJ2-7, with TRBD1 matching 7 bases. CDR3 length: 14 amino acids. Losses at the gene ends were 4 bases for V and 2 bases for J; bases not matched to a gene: 6. Germline CDR1 is SGHRS and CDR2 is YFSETQ. The chain's CDR3 is CASSAGGPAYEQYF. DNA for the CDR3: TGCGCCAGCAGCGCAGGGGGTCCGGCCTACGAGCAGTACTTC. Using reference TRBV5-1 and TRBJ2-7 for the parts outside the CDR3, the full variable domain is KAGVTQTPRYLIKTRGQQVTLSCSPISGHRSVSWYQQTPGQGLQFLFEYFSETQRNKGNFPGRFSGRQFSNSRSEMNVSTLELGDSALYLCASSAGGPAYEQYFGPGTRLTVT.